These 26 T cell receptor beta chains originate from one sample sequenced in a study of graft-versus-host responses after intestinal transplantation. Antigen specificity for these receptors is unknown. Profiled with immunoSEQ multiplex PCR; TCRdb holds only in-frame clones, not every one. The table shows tens of thousands of clones, with over 75% occurring only once. Source: unstimulated CD8+ T cells sorted from spleen or lymph node cells, taken before intestinal transplant. All receptors come from a human donor who received an intestinal transplant.

The V call is TRBV19, the J call TRBJ2-7; 8 nucleotides align to TRBD1. Trimming took 0 bases from V and 3 from J; bases not matched to a gene: 4. The germline V gene encodes CDR1 LNHDA and CDR2 SQIVND (reference sequence). The CDR3 is made up of 15 amino acids. DNA for the CDR3: TGTGCCAGTAGTATAGACGGGACAGGATACTACGAGCAGTACTTC. Its protein product is CASSIDGTGYYEQYF.

CDR3 coding DNA: TGTGCCAGCACTCGGGGGGGCGGGAACACCGGGGAGCTGTTTTTT. Its translation: CASTRGGGNTGELFF. V and J are TRBV19 and TRBJ2-2; 8 nucleotides align to TRBD2. The germline V gene has CDR1 LNHDA and CDR2 SQIVND (reference sequence). The trim removed 9 bases at V and 1 base at J, leaving 7 bases unmatched. This CDR3 has 15 amino acids.

This chain links TRBV7-6 with TRBJ1-5, with D maybe TRBD1 (6 bases). The CDR3 has 13 amino acids. V lost 5 bases and J 3 bases, leaving 8 bases between the germline ends. CDR1 SGHVS and CDR2 FNYEAQ come from the germline V gene. The CDR3 region is CASSTGTNQPQHF. CDR3 coding DNA: TGTGCCAGCAGCACAGGGACCAATCAGCCCCAGCATTTT.

The V and J genes are TRBV28 and TRBJ2-2; 7 nucleotides align to TRBD1. This CDR3 comprises 15 residues. Germline loops: CDR1 MDHEN, CDR2 SYDVKM. The junction had 8 bases not matched to a gene; V was cut back by 4 bases and J by 6 bases. The CDR3 coding sequence is TGTGCCAGCAGTTCCCGACAGGGAGTCCCCGGGGAGCTGTTTTTT. Amino acid sequence: CASSSRQGVPGELFF. Combining the CDR3 with reference TRBV28 and TRBJ2-2 gives the whole variable domain DVKVTQSSRYLVKRTGEKVFLECVQDMDHENMFWYRQDPGLGLRLIYFSYDVKMKEKGDIPEGYSVSREKKERFSLILESASTNQTSMYLCASSSRQGVPGELFFGEGSRLTVL.

This rearrangement joins TRBV4-3 to TRBJ2-7, with D possibly being TRBD1 (5 bases). Trimming stripped 1 base from V and 2 bases from J, with 12 bases between. Germline V gene lookup returns CDR1 LGHNA and CDR2 YSLEER. The CDR3 totals 15 residues. The CDR3 sequence: CASSQGPGSTYEQYF. Here the CDR3 DNA reads TGCGCCAGCAGCCAAGGTCCAGGGTCGACCTACGAGCAGTACTTC.

Comments on this clone: This specimen includes other DNA sequences encoding the same CDR3. This chain links TRBV9 with TRBJ2-7; 7 bases align to TRBD1. The CDR3 extends over 12 amino acids. Germline-derived CDR1 and CDR2 are SGDLS and YYNGEE. V lost 3 bases, J lost 4 bases, and 1 base stayed unmatched. Written as DNA, the CDR3 is TGTGCCAGCAGCGGACAGGGATACGAGCAGTACTTC. It encodes CASSGQGYEQYF.

The chain recombines TRBV6-6 with TRBJ1-3, with D possibly matching TRBD1 (5 bases). The CDR3 loop spans 14 amino acids. V lost 2 bases and J 2 bases, leaving 7 bases between the germline ends. The V gene's germline CDR1 is MNHNY and CDR2 SVGAGI (reference sequence). This CDR3 is CASSYQGAGNTIYF. The DNA for the CDR3 is TGTGCCAGCAGTTACCAAGGGGCTGGAAACACCATATATTTT.

This clone appeared a single time. This chain joins TRBV7-6 and TRBJ1-1; the D gene is possibly TRBD1 (6 bases). The V gene's germline CDR1 is SGHVS and CDR2 FNYEAQ. Between the trimmed V and J ends, which lost 7 bases and 4 bases, there was a span of 13 bases. The CDR3 covers 13 residues. The CDR3 coding sequence is TGTGCCAGCACTCAAGGGGGGGGCACTGAAGCTTTCTTT. It translates to CASTQGGGTEAFF.

The J gene is TRBJ2-7, the V gene TRBV6-6; D may be TRBD1 (5 bases). Germline V gene data show CDR1 as MNHNY and CDR2 as SVGAGI (reference sequence). The CDR3 contains 13 residues. The V and J ends lost 6 bases and 0 bases respectively, with 9 bases between them. The CDR3 is CASRSDSSYEQYF. In DNA form, the CDR3 reads TGTGCCAGCAGAAGCGACAGCTCCTACGAGCAGTACTTC.

The chain combines TRBV19 with TRBJ1-5; no clear D gene. Germline lookup yields CDR1 LNHDA and CDR2 SQIVND (reference sequence). Trimming took 5 bases from V and 1 from J, leaving 12 bases between them. This CDR3 comprises 15 residues. CDR3 sequence: CASSPRAASNQPQHF. The CDR3 region has the DNA TGTGCCAGTAGTCCGCGGGCAGCGAGCAATCAGCCCCAGCATTTT.

Concerning this clone itself: Other DNA sequences of this sample code for an identical CDR3. The chain employs TRBV7-9 and TRBJ1-5; a possible D gene is TRBD1 (5 bases). V was cut by 1 base and J by 7 bases, with 8 bases left in between. The germline CDR1 and CDR2 sequences are SEHNR and FQNEAQ (reference sequence). The CDR3 has 13 residues. This CDR3 is CASSLGGGQPQHF. CDR3 DNA: TGTGCCAGCAGCTTAGGGGGGGGACAGCCCCAGCATTTT.

The chain joins TRBV27 to TRBJ2-1; the D gene is possibly TRBD2 (5 bases). V was pared by 5 bases and J by 15 bases, with 20 bases between. The CDR3 runs 13 residues. Per germline, CDR1 MNHEY and CDR2 SMNVEV (reference sequence). CDR3 loop: CASSTTGSTSLFF. The CDR3 coding sequence is TGTGCCAGCAGTACCACGGGGTCTACCTCCTTGTTCTTC.

This CDR3 reads CASSITWTSSNGYTF. The DNA of the CDR3 is TGTGCCAGTAGTATCACTTGGACTTCATCGAACGGCTACACCTTC. The chain is built from TRBV19 and TRBJ1-2; D unresolved. The CDR3 loop spans 15 amino acids. Germline V gives CDR1 LNHDA, CDR2 SQIVND (reference sequence). The V end was cut by 3 bases, the J end by 8 bases, with 19 bases between.

The chain uses TRBV5-1 and TRBJ2-7; 8 nucleotides align to TRBD1. V shed 4 bases and J 4 bases; nucleotides not matched to a gene: 7. The CDR3 length is 14 residues. Per germline, CDR1 SGHRS and CDR2 YFSETQ. CDR3 region: CASSTRDRPYEQYF. CDR3 DNA: TGCGCCAGCAGCACCCGGGACAGGCCTTACGAGCAGTACTTC.

The chain links TRBV30 to TRBJ1-2; D gene ambiguous. Germline V gene lookup returns CDR1 GTSNPN and CDR2 SVGIG (reference sequence). CDR3 length: 12 amino acids. Trimming took 4 bases from V and 3 from J, leaving 9 bases between them. CDR3 sequence (DNA): TGTGCCTGGAAAGAGACTGACTATGGCTACACCTTC. This codes for CAWKETDYGYTF.

The chain couples TRBV6-5 to TRBJ2-7, with 9 bases matching TRBD1. Germline lookup yields CDR1 MNHEY and CDR2 SVGAGI. CDR3 length equals 15 residues. V lost 6 bases, J lost 5 bases, and 11 bases stayed unmatched. The CDR3 reads CASRMVRDRVHEQYF. In DNA, the CDR3 is TGTGCCAGCAGAATGGTCCGGGACAGGGTCCACGAGCAGTACTTC.

V and J are TRBV4-1 and TRBJ2-1, with 7 bases lining up with TRBD2. V was pared by 0 bases and J by 5 bases, with 7 bases of the junction left unmatched. In germline, CDR1 is MGHRA, CDR2 YSYEKL. The CDR3 has 16 residues. CDR3 coding DNA: TGCGCCAGCAGCCAAGATAGGGAGGGCCCAAACAATGAGCAGTTCTTC. Its translation: CASSQDREGPNNEQFF.

Written as DNA, the CDR3 is TGTGCCAGCAGTGAGGGGACAGGGCTATACTATGGCTACACCTTC. Protein sequence: CASSEGTGLYYGYTF. J is TRBJ1-2 and V is TRBV6-1; 9 nucleotides line up with TRBD1. The CDR3 consists of 15 residues. The germline gives CDR1 MNHNS, CDR2 SASEGT. Losses at the gene ends were 3 bases for V and 3 bases for J; bases not matched to a gene: 5.

The gene calls are TRBV11-2 and TRBJ1-2; TRBD1 matches at 7 bases. V was pared by 3 bases and J by 5 bases, with 6 bases of the junction left unmatched. Germline V gene sequence: CDR1 SGHAT, CDR2 FQNNGV. There are 14 residues in the CDR3. The CDR3: CASSFPDRIYGYTF. As DNA, the CDR3 is TGTGCCAGCAGCTTCCCGGACAGGATATATGGCTACACCTTC.

The chain links TRBV7-9 to TRBJ1-2; TRBD1 agrees at 7 bases. The CDR3 is 16 residues long. V dropped 0 bases and J dropped 2; count of bases not matched to a gene: 6. Per germline, CDR1 SEHNR and CDR2 FQNEAQ (reference sequence). CDR3 region: CASSLALDRQNYGYTF. Here the CDR3 DNA reads TGTGCCAGCAGCTTAGCCCTGGACAGGCAAAACTATGGCTACACCTTC.

With respect to this clone: A junction boundary mismatches the germline segment, possibly from a read error. The chain recombines TRBV4-1 with TRBJ2-7, with a possible D match to TRBD1 (6 bases). This CDR3 has 14 amino acids. Germline assignment: CDR1 MGHRA and CDR2 YSYEKL. CDR3 DNA sequence: TGCGCCAGCAGTCAAGCGACAGGTCCCTACGAGCAGTACTTC. As protein: CASSQATGPYEQYF.

This clone has only a few counts. The chain joins TRBV5-1 to TRBJ2-7, with TRBD2 matching over 8 bases. Germline CDR1 and CDR2: SGHRS and YFSETQ. The ends lost 2 bases at V and 2 bases at J; junction bases unmatched: 3. The CDR3 runs to 14 residues. The CDR3 sequence is CASSFLLAAYEQYF. Here the CDR3 DNA reads TGCGCCAGCAGCTTTTTACTAGCGGCCTACGAGCAGTACTTC.

V gene TRBV9 combines with J gene TRBJ2-3; 8 nucleotides line up with TRBD2. CDR3 length: 17 residues. Germline V lookup: CDR1 SGDLS, CDR2 YYNGEE. The junction had 11 bases not matched to a gene; V was cut back by 4 bases and J by 1 base. This chain's CDR3 is CASSHAGGGTGTDTQYF. As DNA, the CDR3 is TGTGCCAGCAGCCATGCCGGGGGGGGAACGGGCACAGATACGCAGTATTTT.

This chain joins TRBV7-9 and TRBJ2-7; TRBD2 matches at 9 bases. The CDR3 is made up of 16 amino acids. The junction had 9 bases not matched to a gene; V was cut back by 2 bases and J by 4 bases. The V gene's germline CDR1 is SEHNR and CDR2 FQNEAQ (reference sequence). CDR3 sequence (DNA): TGTGCCAGCAGCTTAACCTTAGCGGGAGCACCGTACGAGCAGTACTTC. Encoded protein: CASSLTLAGAPYEQYF.

This chain uses TRBV19 with TRBJ2-3, with 9 bases that match TRBD1. The CDR3 totals 14 residues. The V segment lost 7 bases and the J segment 4 bases; nucleotides outside the gene matches: 6. In germline, CDR1 is LNHDA, CDR2 SQIVND (reference sequence). This CDR3 reads CASNSDRGPDTQYF. The CDR3 DNA reads TGTGCCAGTAACTCGGACAGGGGACCAGATACGCAGTATTTT.

In its sample, this clone was seen once. The V call is TRBV6-1, the J call TRBJ2-1; TRBD1 matches 8 bases. The V gene end was trimmed by 3 bases and the J gene end by 1 base; junction bases not matched to a gene: 5. This CDR3 contains 16 residues. Germline V CDR1 and CDR2: MNHNS, SASEGT. The CDR3 bases are TGTGCCAGCAGTGAGCGGGACAGGATTTCCTACAATGAGCAGTTCTTC. Amino acid sequence: CASSERDRISYNEQFF.